A single sample is the source of the 26 T cell receptor beta chains below, sequenced in a study of blood T cells in healthy people across ages. Alongside a J-beta primer mix, a sample-barcoded 5' primer served in a second PCR lasting about 6 to 12 cycles. TCRdb reprocessed the 5' RACE reads with MiXCR, giving one entry per CDR3 protein. The table has 910,000 or so distinct CDR3 sequences, 51% seen once. Sequenced material: blood. The receptors were sampled from a woman aged 55-69 years in good health.

This clonotype turned up a few times. This chain links TRBV4-1 with TRBJ2-7; no clear D gene. The CDR3 totals 16 residues. Looked up from germline, CDR1 is MGHRA and CDR2 is YSYEKL. Trimming removed 1 base at V and 0 bases at J, with 13 bases between. The CDR3 nucleotides are TGCGCCAGCAGCCAAGTCCATGCATTTCCCTCCTACGAGCAGTACTTC. Amino acid sequence: CASSQVHAFPSYEQYF.

V is TRBV12-3 or TRBV12-4 and J is TRBJ2-5; the match to TRBD2 covers 7 bases. V dropped 5 bases and J dropped 4; count of bases not matched to a gene: 7. The CDR3 runs 14 residues. Written as DNA, the CDR3 is TGTGCCAGCAGTGACGGACTAGGTCGAGAGACCCAGTACTTC. The encoded protein is CASSDGLGRETQYF.

This clonotype has a handful of counts. V gene TRBV4-1 combines with J gene TRBJ2-5; TRBD2 aligns across 9 bases. Germline V gene sequence: CDR1 MGHRA, CDR2 YSYEKL. The CDR3 totals 16 residues. J was trimmed by 2 bases and V by 1 base; bases with no gene match: 5. This CDR3 is CASSQGPSGAQETQYF. CDR3 nucleotide sequence: TGCGCCAGCAGCCAAGGACCTAGCGGGGCACAAGAGACCCAGTACTTC.

This clonotype has at least ten counts. At one end the junction does not follow the germline gene, possibly because of a read error. The rearrangement links TRBV7-2 to TRBJ2-5; the D gene is possibly TRBD1 (5 bases). Germline CDR1 and CDR2: SGHTA and FQGNSA. The CDR3 sequence is 13 residues long. The CDR3 sequence is CASSLGARETQYF. The CDR3 DNA follows: TGTGCCAGCAGTTTAGGGGCGAGGGAGACCCAGTACTTC. The complete variable domain, with remaining parts taken from reference TRBV7-2 and TRBJ2-5, reads GAGVSQSPSNKVTEKGKDVELRCDPISGHTALYWYRQSLGQGLEFLIYFQGNSAPDKSGLPSDRFSAERTGGSVSTLTIQRTQQEDSAVYLCASSLGARETQYFGPGTRLLVL.

Worth noting for this clonotype: A junction end diverges from the germline sequence, so it may reflect a read error. The chain recombines TRBV12-3 or TRBV12-4 with TRBJ2-7; D is possibly TRBD1 (5 bases). The CDR3 is made up of 14 amino acids. For the CDR3, the DNA is TGTGCCAGCAGTTTAGTCCAGGGTAGCCACGAGCGGTACTTC. Its protein is CASSLVQGSHERYF.

The CDR3 DNA is TGTGCTGGTGGAGGGGGAAATGAGTGGGATACGCAGTATTTT. The encoded protein is CAGGGGNEWDTQYF. The chain combines TRBV7-2 with TRBJ2-3; D tentatively fits TRBD1 or TRBD2 (6 bases each). The CDR3 loop spans 14 amino acids. The germline V gene has CDR1 SGHTA and CDR2 FQGNSA.

The V gene is TRBV29-1, the J gene TRBJ2-1; 8 bases match TRBD1. Germline V gene lookup returns CDR1 SQVTM and CDR2 ANQGSEA. V was pared by 4 bases and J by 7 bases, with 6 bases of the junction left unmatched. The CDR3 is 13 residues long. CDR3 coding DNA: TGCAGCGTTGCTCAGGGGGCGGGGAATGAGCAGTTCTTC. This codes for CSVAQGAGNEQFF.

This rearrangement joins TRBV30 to TRBJ2-1; a possible D gene is TRBD1 (6 bases). Per the germline V gene, CDR1 is GTSNPN and CDR2 is SVGIG (reference sequence). The CDR3 consists of 10 residues. V was clipped by 6 bases and J by 14 bases, with 14 bases between them. Here the CDR3 DNA reads TGTGCCTGTGCGGACAGTGTTAAGTTCTTC. Its translation: CACADSVKFF.

The chain couples TRBV7-9 to TRBJ1-1; D ambiguous. The germline CDR1 and CDR2 sequences are SEHNR and FQNEAQ (reference sequence). This CDR3 contains 12 residues. The CDR3 loop is CAPTAENTEAFF. Written as DNA, the CDR3 is TGTGCTCCGACCGCAGAGAACACTGAAGCTTTCTTT.

The genes are TRBV15 and TRBJ2-5, with a possible D match to TRBD1 (5 bases). The end of the DNA aligns better with TRBJ2-7, so the J call may be wrong. This CDR3 has 15 residues. Looked up from germline, CDR1 is LNHNV and CDR2 is YYDKDF (reference sequence). The CDR3: CATSIDSAPSYEQYF. CDR3 DNA: TGTGCCACCAGCATCGACAGCGCCCCCTCCTACGAGCAGTACTTC.

The V and J genes are TRBV20-1 and TRBJ2-1, with 10 bases lining up with TRBD2. The CDR3 covers 15 residues. J gave up 7 bases and V 6 bases, and 12 bases lay outside the gene matches. Germline CDR1 and CDR2: DFQATT and SNEGSKA (reference sequence). CDR3 region: CSAFLLAGAGNEQFF. CDR3 DNA sequence: TGCAGTGCCTTCTTGCTAGCGGGAGCGGGGAATGAGCAGTTCTTC.

V and J are TRBV20-1 and TRBJ2-5; 9 bases are shared with TRBD2. V shed 2 bases, J shed 12 bases, and the junction held 10 bases outside the gene matches. This CDR3 spans 13 amino acids. The germline V gene has CDR1 DFQATT and CDR2 SNEGSKA (reference sequence). CDR3 nucleotide sequence: TGCAGTGCTAGAACTAGCGGGTTTCGAGTGGAGTACTTC. It specifies CSARTSGFRVEYF.

The CDR3 bases are TGTGCCAGCAGTTACACCCCACCATATAGTAGCGCAGATACGCAGTATTTT. Residues: CASSYTPPYSSADTQYF. The genes are TRBV6-5 and TRBJ2-3, with D perhaps TRBD2 (5 bases). The V and J ends lost 2 bases and 4 bases respectively, with 19 bases between them. Germline assignment: CDR1 MNHEY and CDR2 SVGAGI. The CDR3 runs to 17 residues.

In this sample, this clonotype turned up a few times. J is TRBJ2-3 and V is TRBV7-6; D perhaps matches TRBD2 (6 bases). Trimming took off 4 bases at V and 0 bases at J, with 14 bases between the two ends. Germline V CDR1 and CDR2: SGHVS, FNYEAQ. The CDR3 runs 16 residues. Here the CDR3 DNA reads TGTGCCAGCAGCTCCCTAATTAGCGGTAGCACAGATACGCAGTATTTT. As protein: CASSSLISGSTDTQYF.

This chain uses TRBV20-1 with TRBJ2-5; D remains ambiguous. This CDR3 region has 12 residues. The ends were cut back, 5 bases at V and 5 bases at J, with 12 bases in the middle. From germline, CDR1 is DFQATT and CDR2 SNEGSKA (reference sequence). In DNA, the CDR3 is TGCAGTGCTCCCGTCCGCCGGGAGACCCAGTACTTC. Encoded protein: CSAPVRRETQYF.

V usage is TRBV20-1 and J usage is TRBJ2-7; 9 bases match TRBD2. CDR3 length: 15 residues. V was clipped by 0 bases and J by 2 bases; unmatched bases: 5. CDR1 and CDR2 from the germline V gene are DFQATT and SNEGSKA (reference sequence). CDR3 nucleotide sequence: TGCAGTGCTAGAGATCTGCGACTAGCGGCCTACGAGCAGTACTTC. Its translation is CSARDLRLAAYEQYF.

The chain is built from TRBV7-2 and TRBJ2-1; D unresolved. The V end was cut by 1 base, the J end by 3 bases, with 13 bases between. The length of the CDR3 is 16 residues. Germline V gives CDR1 SGHTA, CDR2 FQGNSA. The CDR3 bases are TGTGCCAGCAGCTTAGAGTTAGCCGGAAGCTACAATGAGCAGTTCTTC. Its protein product is CASSLELAGSYNEQFF.

The chain carries TRBV7-6 and TRBJ2-7, with D possibly TRBD2 on 6 matching bases. The CDR3 is 15 amino acids. V shed 5 bases and J shed 2 bases, with 16 bases lying between them. Germline CDR1 and CDR2: SGHVS and FNYEAQ. CDR3 nucleotide sequence: TGTGCCAGCAGCGGGGTTGGGACTGCTGCCTACGAGCAGTACTTC. Translation gives CASSGVGTAAYEQYF.

The V call is TRBV7-8, the J call TRBJ2-7, with 14 bases aligning to TRBD2. V shed 3 bases and J 1 base; nucleotides not matched to a gene: 11. The CDR3 is 19 amino acids. Looked up from germline, CDR1 is SGHVS and CDR2 is FQNEAQ. The CDR3 nucleotides are TGTGCCAGCAGCTTCCCGGGACTAGCGGGAGAAGTCGGGTCCTACGAGCAGTACTTC. Translation: CASSFPGLAGEVGSYEQYF.

The genes are TRBV15 and TRBJ1-5; tentatively, D is TRBD1 (6 bases). Germline V CDR1 and CDR2: LNHNV, YYDKDF (reference sequence). CDR3 length: 13 residues. The germline V and J ends were trimmed by 5 bases and 7 bases, with 12 bases remaining between them. In DNA form, the CDR3 reads TGTGCCACCAGCGGGGGCCGAAGGCAGCCCCAGCATTTT. This translates into CATSGGRRQPQHF.

This clonotype showed up just once. One junction end disagrees with the germline gene, perhaps due to a read error. This chain joins TRBV25-1 and TRBJ2-1; D uncertain. CDR1 is MGHDK and CDR2 is SYGVNS in the germline V gene. CDR3 size: 17 residues. The CDR3 DNA reads as TGTGTCAGCAGTGAATCCGTTGGGGTGGCAGAACTCAATGAGCAGTTCTTC. Translated: CVSSESVGVAELNEQFF.

V is TRBV27 and J is TRBJ2-7, with D tentatively TRBD1 or TRBD2 (5 bases each). The V gene's germline CDR1 is MNHEY and CDR2 SMNVEV (reference sequence). The CDR3 sequence is 15 residues long. The V gene lost 5 bases and the J gene lost 3 bases, with 17 bases spanning the gap. This chain's CDR3 is CASSPDGTPGYEQYF. The CDR3 DNA reads TGTGCCAGCAGTCCCGACGGGACCCCGGGCTACGAGCAGTACTTC.

The chain is built from TRBV12-3 or TRBV12-4 and TRBJ2-1, with TRBD1 identical over 9 bases. The CDR3 spans 16 residues. V shed 3 bases and J 2 bases; nucleotides not matched to a gene: 5. This chain's CDR3 is CASSFLWTGAYNEQFF. DNA of the CDR3: TGTGCCAGCAGTTTTCTATGGACAGGGGCCTACAATGAGCAGTTCTTC.

As to this clonotype: Since a much larger clone is just one base distant, this may be a read error. The chain has TRBV20-1 and TRBJ2-4; 9 bases align to TRBD2. The CDR3 consists of 18 residues. The germline gives CDR1 DFQATT, CDR2 SNEGSKA (reference sequence). CDR3 in DNA: TGCAGCGCACTGGGCAGGAGTAGCGGGGGCCGCTTGGGCAATGAGCAGTACTTC. It specifies CSALGRSSGGRLGNEQYF.

The rearrangement uses TRBV6-6 and TRBJ2-7; possibly TRBD2 for D (6 bases). The CDR3 length is 17 residues. CDR1 is MNHNY and CDR2 is SVGAGI in the germline V gene (reference sequence). Trimming removed 0 bases from V and 0 bases from J, with 15 bases in between. CDR3 protein: CASSYSREARSSYEQYF. The CDR3 nucleotides are TGTGCCAGCAGTTACTCGAGGGAGGCACGGAGCTCCTACGAGCAGTACTTC.

This rearrangement joins TRBV20-1 to TRBJ2-2; D is perhaps TRBD1 (6 bases). Trimming took off 3 bases at V and 4 bases at J, with 12 bases between the two ends. This CDR3 region has 14 residues. Per germline, CDR1 DFQATT and CDR2 SNEGSKA (reference sequence). CDR3 sequence: CSARARGGTGELFF. The DNA for the CDR3 is TGCAGTGCTAGGGCCAGGGGTGGCACCGGGGAGCTGTTTTTT.